This T cell receptor beta chain was identified during a study of neurological immune-mediated disorders. Study background: The multiple sclerosis group of some 35 included around 30 relapsing-remitting and 3 secondary progressive patients.

The sample holds a few counts of this clonotype. Its antigen is unidentified. Here the CDR3 omits its conserved ending phenylalanine or tryptophan, so a read error is the likely source. Study outcomes and limitations: The multiple sclerosis repertoire cluster was not associated with any clinical or MRI feature.

TCRdb called the 5' RACE reads again in MiXCR, with one record for every CDR3 protein. Of around 26,000 distinct CDR3 sequences detected, 3.3% appear once; the ten largest clones hold 6% to 9%. Trimming removed 3 bases at V and 3 bases at J, with 13 bases between. The CDR3 contains 15 residues. The chain recombines TRBV12-3 or TRBV12-4 with TRBJ2-3; D might be TRBD2 (6 bases). Sequenced: PBMCs. This receptor was identified in a woman in her 30s with multiple sclerosis. Here the CDR3 DNA reads TGTGCCAGCAGTTTGTGGGGGACTGTAACAGATACGCAGTATATT. This encodes CASSLWGTVTDTQYI.